One sample yielded the 18 T cell receptor beta chains listed below, sequenced in a study of blood T cell repertoires in COVID-19. The data were produced by immunoSEQ multiplex PCR, yet TCRdb's version contains in-frame clones alone and is incomplete. The table has 80,000 to 100,000 clones, less than 85% seen once. Material for sequencing was peripheral blood. Receptors were obtained from a man between 65 and 79 years old with COVID-19, enrolled during active disease.

The table lists this clone with a count of one. The DNA of the CDR3 is TGTGCCAGCATGCGGAGCACAGATACGCAGTATTTT. It specifies CASMRSTDTQYF. V and J are TRBV7-9 and TRBJ2-3; no clear D. Per the germline V gene, CDR1 is SEHNR and CDR2 is FQNEAQ (reference sequence). Trimming shortened V by 7 bases and J by 0 bases, and 5 bases separated the two germline ends. The CDR3 is 12 residues long. The full variable domain, in which reference TRBV7-9 and TRBJ2-3 provide the parts outside the CDR3, is DTGVSQNPRHKITKRGQNVTFRCDPISEHNRLYWYRQTLGQGPEFLTYFQNEAQLEKSRLLSDRFSAERPKGSFSTLEIQRTEQGDSAMYLCASMRSTDTQYFGPGTRLTVL.

The chain combines TRBV1 with TRBJ2-1; the tabulated D call, TRBD2, remains unverified against the DNA. TRBV1 is a recognized pseudogene. CDR3 size: 15 residues. Written as DNA, the CDR3 is TGCACCAGCAGCTCCGGGACTAGCGGGAATAATGAGCAGTTCTTC. Amino acid sequence: CTSSSGTSGNNEQFF.

The chain employs TRBV19 and TRBJ2-1; 8 bases map to TRBD2. The germline gives CDR1 LNHDA, CDR2 SQIVND (reference sequence). V shed 9 bases, J shed 0 bases, and the junction held 7 bases outside the gene matches. The CDR3 is 15 residues long. The CDR3 is CASRPGGSSYNEQFF. In nucleotides, the CDR3 is TGTGCCAGCCGCCCGGGAGGGAGCTCCTACAATGAGCAGTTCTTC. Full variable domain (rest looked up from reference TRBV19 and TRBJ2-1): DGGITQSPKYLFRKEGQNVTLSCEQNLNHDAMYWYRQDPGQGLRLIYYSQIVNDFQKGDIAEGYSVSREKKESFPLTVTSAQKNPTAFYLCASRPGGSSYNEQFFGPGTRLTVL.

This rearrangement joins TRBV2 to TRBJ1-1; D remains ambiguous. Trimming took off 5 bases at V and 4 bases at J, with 11 bases between the two ends. This CDR3 is 13 amino acids long. The germline V gene has CDR1 SNHLY and CDR2 FYNNEI. In DNA, the CDR3 is TGTGCCAGCAGTAGTGGCCCGGGCACTGAAGCTTTCTTT. This gives the protein CASSSGPGTEAFF.

The chain joins TRBV7-9 to TRBJ2-4, with D maybe TRBD1 (5 bases). This CDR3 has 15 residues. Germline values: CDR1 SEHNR, CDR2 FQNEAQ (reference sequence). The germline V and J ends were trimmed by 7 bases and 9 bases, with 22 bases remaining between them. The CDR3 loop reads CASTQGLGASSIQYF. Here the CDR3 DNA reads TGTGCCAGCACCCAAGGGTTAGGGGCATCCTCCATTCAGTACTTC.

The CDR3 region has the DNA TGTGCCACCAGACGACCGGGACAGGGGGTCGAATACGAGCAGTACTTC. It codes for CATRRPGQGVEYEQYF. V gene TRBV15 combines with J gene TRBJ2-7; 11 positions match TRBD1. The CDR3 consists of 16 residues. V shed 6 bases and J 4 bases; nucleotides not matched to a gene: 11. Germline CDR1 LNHNV, CDR2 YYDKDF (reference sequence).

The CDR3 region has the DNA TGTGCCTGGAGTGTACGAGGCCTAGCGGGAGCCACGTTCTTC. As protein: CAWSVRGLAGATFF. The rearrangement joins TRBV30 to TRBJ2-1; TRBD2 matches at 10 bases. The J segment lost 15 bases and the V segment lost 0 bases, leaving 11 bases of the junction unmatched. Germline V gene lookup returns CDR1 GTSNPN and CDR2 SVGIG (reference sequence). The CDR3 is 14 residues long.

This rearrangement joins TRBV3-1 (or the pseudogene TRBV3-2) to TRBJ2-6; no definite D call. V shed 7 bases and J shed 0 bases, with 7 bases lying between them. The CDR3 length is 14 residues. Germline CDR1 reads LGHDT; CDR2 reads YNNKEL (reference sequence). The CDR3 here is CASKPGSGANVLTF. For the CDR3, the DNA is TGTGCCAGCAAGCCCGGCTCTGGGGCCAACGTCCTGACTTTC.

The rearrangement joins TRBV19 to TRBJ2-1; a weak D match, TRBD2 (5 bases). This CDR3 region has 13 residues. Per the germline V gene, CDR1 is LNHDA and CDR2 is SQIVND (reference sequence). V was cut by 4 bases and J by 5 bases, with 9 bases left in between. The CDR3 DNA follows: TGTGCCAGTAGTAATCCCGGGAACAATGAGCAGTTCTTC. Amino acid sequence: CASSNPGNNEQFF. The whole variable domain, remainder taken from reference TRBV19 and TRBJ2-1, is DGGITQSPKYLFRKEGQNVTLSCEQNLNHDAMYWYRQDPGQGLRLIYYSQIVNDFQKGDIAEGYSVSREKKESFPLTVTSAQKNPTAFYLCASSNPGNNEQFFGPGTRLTVL.

The chain recombines TRBV19 with TRBJ1-1; D perhaps matches TRBD1 (6 bases). Germline loops: CDR1 LNHDA, CDR2 SQIVND (reference sequence). CDR3 length: 13 residues. Trimming took 7 bases from V and 10 from J, leaving 19 bases between them. Here the CDR3 reads CASTPERGRGAFF. Here the CDR3 DNA reads TGTGCCAGTACTCCAGAGCGGGGCAGGGGAGCTTTCTTT. The variable domain in full, with the rest retrieved from reference TRBV19 and TRBJ1-1, is DGGITQSPKYLFRKEGQNVTLSCEQNLNHDAMYWYRQDPGQGLRLIYYSQIVNDFQKGDIAEGYSVSREKKESFPLTVTSAQKNPTAFYLCASTPERGRGAFFGQGTRLTVV.

At least ten counts were recorded for this clone. The V call is TRBV27, the J call TRBJ2-1; 7 bases match TRBD1. The germline CDR1 and CDR2 sequences are MNHEY and SMNVEV (reference sequence). This CDR3 contains 15 residues. With V trimmed by 2 bases and J by 5 bases, 6 bases remained unmatched. The CDR3 is CASSLIGTANNEQFF. The CDR3 nucleotides are TGTGCCAGCAGTTTAATCGGGACAGCCAACAATGAGCAGTTCTTC.

This clone has just a few counts. This chain uses TRBV29-1 with TRBJ2-7, with 8 bases matching TRBD2. This CDR3 is 13 amino acids long. V shed 7 bases, J shed 0 bases, and the junction held 5 bases outside the gene matches. Germline V gene data show CDR1 as SQVTM and CDR2 as ANQGSEA. Written as DNA, the CDR3 is TGCAGCGGGCGACTAGCGCACTCCTACGAGCAGTACTTC. It specifies CSGRLAHSYEQYF.

This clone has just a few counts. This chain joins TRBV24-1 and TRBJ1-5; TRBD1 aligns across 7 bases. The CDR3 runs 16 residues. Trimming cost V 3 bases and J 0 bases; bases outside gene matches: 4. Germline V gene sequence: CDR1 KGHDR, CDR2 SFDVKD. CDR3 DNA: TGTGCCACCAGTGATCATCAGGGGGTTAGCAATCAGCCCCAGCATTTT. It translates to CATSDHQGVSNQPQHF.

The gene calls are TRBV7-2 and TRBJ2-5; D is undetermined. The CDR3 is 13 residues long. CDR1 and CDR2 (germline): SGHTA, FQGNSA. V was clipped by 1 base and J by 4 bases, with 7 bases between them. Here the CDR3 DNA reads TGTGCCAGCAGCTTAGGTGGCCGAGAGACCCAGTACTTC. Protein product: CASSLGGRETQYF.

The chain employs TRBV28 and TRBJ1-4, with TRBD1 as a possible D gene (5 bases). Germline-derived CDR1 and CDR2 are MDHEN and SYDVKM. The V end lost 8 bases, the J end lost 3 bases, and 13 bases lay between the germline ends. The CDR3 length is 14 residues. The CDR3 sequence is CASVNRWSNEKLFF. The CDR3 DNA reads as TGTGCCAGCGTTAACAGGTGGTCTAATGAAAAACTGTTTTTT.

The chain carries TRBV5-5 and TRBJ1-1; 10 nucleotides line up with TRBD1. J was trimmed by 5 bases and V by 4 bases; bases with no gene match: 5. Germline V CDR1 and CDR2: SGHKS, YYEKEE (reference sequence). The CDR3 runs 14 residues. CDR3 sequence reads: CASSRQGAETEAFF. The DNA for the CDR3 is TGTGCCAGCAGCAGACAGGGGGCCGAAACTGAAGCTTTCTTT.

This clone was seen only a few times. The chain couples TRBV5-1 to TRBJ2-1; unclear D gene. Germline-derived CDR1 and CDR2 are SGHRS and YFSETQ. This CDR3 is built from 13 residues. V was pared by 0 bases and J by 6 bases, with 7 bases between. The CDR3 sequence: CASSLGSFNEQFF. For the CDR3, the DNA is TGCGCCAGCAGCTTGGGTTCGTTCAATGAGCAGTTCTTC.

This clone was counted a few times. The chain has TRBV5-4 and TRBJ2-2; D is unclear. The CDR3 has 15 amino acids. Germline CDR1 and CDR2: SGHNT and YYREEE (reference sequence). Trimming left V 4 bases short and J 0 bases short, with 10 bases between. CDR3 residues: CASSHIYPNTGELFF. The CDR3 DNA reads as TGTGCCAGCAGCCACATTTATCCGAACACCGGGGAGCTGTTTTTT. Full variable domain (missing parts from reference TRBV5-4 and TRBJ2-2): ETGVTQSPTHLIKTRGQQVTLRCSSQSGHNTVSWYQQALGQGPQFIFQYYREEENGRGNFPPRFSGLQFPNYSSELNVNALELDDSALYLCASSHIYPNTGELFFGEGSRLTVL.